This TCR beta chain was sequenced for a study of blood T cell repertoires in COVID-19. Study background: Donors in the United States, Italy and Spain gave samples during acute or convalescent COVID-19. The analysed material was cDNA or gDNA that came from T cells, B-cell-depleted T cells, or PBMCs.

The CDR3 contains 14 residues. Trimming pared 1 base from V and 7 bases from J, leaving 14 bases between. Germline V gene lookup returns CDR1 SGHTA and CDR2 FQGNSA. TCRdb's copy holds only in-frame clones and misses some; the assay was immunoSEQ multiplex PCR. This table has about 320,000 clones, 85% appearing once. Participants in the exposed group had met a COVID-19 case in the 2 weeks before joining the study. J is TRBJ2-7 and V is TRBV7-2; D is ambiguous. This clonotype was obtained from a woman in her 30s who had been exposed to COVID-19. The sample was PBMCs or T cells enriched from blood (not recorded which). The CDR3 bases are TGTGCCAGCAGCTTAGACCTCCGTGGGCGAGAGCAGTACTTC. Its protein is CASSLDLRGREQYF.